This TCR beta chain comes out of a study of blood T cell repertoires in COVID-19. Overall study context: The United States, Italy and Spain were the sources of the acute and convalescent COVID-19 samples. The cDNA or gDNA used as material had been derived from T cells, B-cell-depleted T cells, or PBMCs.

This CDR3 has 12 residues. V was clipped by 4 bases and J by 9 bases, with 10 bases between them. CDR1 LGHDT and CDR2 YNNKEL come from the germline V gene (reference sequence). Authors' processing steps: Estimation of nucleated cell counts was performed using reference gene primer amplification. Sequencing used immunoSEQ multiplex PCR; TCRdb keeps in-frame clones, though not all of them. That table furnishes V, J and clone size, whereas the DNA furnished D and trimming. The data show around 150,000 clones, 75% to 90% seen once. The TCR was taken from a human donor in a cohort sampled during active COVID-19. Sequenced: peripheral blood. The V call is TRBV3-1 (or the pseudogene TRBV3-2), the J call TRBJ2-4, with D tentatively TRBD1 (7 bases). In DNA form, the CDR3 reads TGTGCCAGCAGCCCTCAGGGGGGCATTCAGTACTTC. This codes for CASSPQGGIQYF.